Sequencing of this T cell receptor (beta chain) was carried out in a study of blood T cell repertoires in COVID-19. The CDR3 totals 15 residues. V shed 3 bases and J shed 6 bases, with 16 bases lying between them. Germline V gene lookup returns CDR1 SGHTA and CDR2 FQGNSA. Original processing methods: Nucleated cell counts were estimated from reference gene primer amplification. Clones were read by immunoSEQ multiplex PCR, and TCRdb kept only the in-frame ones, dropping some. The D gene and trimming were derived from the DNA, and the V and J assignments and clone size from that table. The profile shows about 24,000 clones, around 90% of them singletons.

The sequence was collected from a woman in her 70s with active COVID-19. The rearrangement links TRBV7-2 to TRBJ2-3; maybe TRBD2 (7 bases). Sample: peripheral blood. The CDR3 is CASSFLRGGGDTQYF. DNA of the CDR3: TGTGCCAGCAGCTTTTTAAGGGGGGGCGGGGATACGCAGTATTTT.